This T cell receptor (beta chain) originates from a study of T cell responses to AZD1222 COVID-19 vaccine (dated by TCRdb to about 2021). The study in broad terms: AZD1222 recipients whose second dose came at about 4 weeks and those whose second dose came at about 12 weeks were combined into one group, since spike-specific TCR depth and breadth did not differ between the two schedules. TCR sequencing was performed for some 250 trial participants, of whom around 200 were given two doses of AZD1222 and some 26 were given two doses of MenACWY control vaccine. Trial participants were enrolled into age subgroups of 18-55, 56-69 and 70-plus years, which contained around 140, 26 and 57 TCR-sequenced participants, respectively.

As for this clone: The clone's antigen remains unknown. There are no base qualities to consult, and no much larger clone falls within one base.

The CDR3 covers 13 residues, taking in both the cysteine and the phenylalanine. Only CDR3 DNA is held: 39 bases, read in frame from base 1. The germline V gene supplies CDR1 SGHDN and CDR2 FVKESK. The trim is 1 base for V and 7 bases for J, with a gap of 11 bases between the germline ends. The CDR3 regions of human TCRbeta chains were analyzed by immunosequencing. In the paper's pipeline: TCRs in the repertoires were matched against a reference library of SARS-CoV-2-specific TCRs that had been generated with the MIRA antigen-specificity platform. Breadth was defined as the fraction of unique TCRs that were SARS-CoV-2-associated, and depth was defined as the fraction of total T cells that were SARS-CoV-2-associated. Each spike-specific TCR was assigned to its reactive spike region and to a CD4 or CD8 class using the MIRA data. Log10-transformed breadth and depth values were compared by one-way ANOVA with Sidak's multiple comparisons tests. The table comes from immuneACCESS by way of TCRdb, which keeps in-frame sequences with V and J called. Part of the clones is missing from these tables; in studies checked, under half for an unresolved V gene and the rest for unknown reasons. The DNA was the basis for D and trimming; V, J and clone size are from that table. Across this sample there are 100,000 to 150,000 clones, with approximately 94% seen only once. Approximately 7% of the sample belongs to the ten largest clones.

The time point label of this sample denotes: baseline before first vaccination. The vaccinee samples were drawn from two UK trials, COV001 and COV002, one of which was a single-blind randomized controlled phase 2/3 trial testing AZD1222 (ChAdOx1 nCoV-19) in healthy adults. For TCRbeta chain sequencing, PBMC samples from trial participants were taken at day 0 and at day 28 after the second dose. What the work shows at the level of the full study, not this receptor alone: A significant rise in spike-specific TCR breadth and depth was observed after two AZD1222 doses relative to day 0 and relative to MenACWY recipients. Reportedly, almost half of the unique spike-specific TCRs recognized epitopes lying outside the regions that are mutated in the B.1.351 and B.1.1.7 variants. Most participants were white British and females outnumbered males, and the authors suggested that clonal diversity may have been underestimated. Because no day 14 peak-response samples were available, the repertoires could be characterized only after the peak T cell response. CD4 TCRs associated with the vaccine covered the entire spike protein, and the dominant responses were in regions 160-218 and 743-854. Conclusions about previously exposed vaccinees are limited, since just five or six AZD1222 recipients were seropositive for SARS-CoV-2 at baseline. In the small 56-69-year group, the increase in depth fell short of significance, most likely because of low power.

The sample in question was peripheral blood, obtained on day 0 of AZD1222 vaccination. The chain couples TRBV14 to TRBJ2-7, with a weak D call of TRBD1 (6 bases match). The TCR comes from an adult in good health. The sequence in DNA is TGTGCCAGCAGCCAAGTTAGGGGGAAAGAGCAGTACTTC. Translated, it reads CASSQVRGKEQYF.